These 6 T cell receptor beta chains were sequenced from one sample in a study of cytomegalovirus exposure and HLA in healthy donors. PCR primers comprised 60 Vbeta and 13 Jbeta primers. Libraries were prepared by immunoSEQ multiplex PCR; TCRdb keeps only in-frame clonotypes and omits some of them. The data hold more than 130,000 clones, with roughly three quarters observed a single time. Sequencing input: PBMCs. The receptors stem from a woman aged 50 to 65 in good health and CMV-seronegative.

This chain uses TRBV19 with TRBJ2-3; TRBD2 aligns across 13 bases. CDR1 and CDR2 (germline): LNHDA, SQIVND (reference sequence). J gave up 6 bases and V 9 bases, and 15 bases lay outside the gene matches. The CDR3 length is 17 residues. DNA for the CDR3: TGTGCCAGCACGGGGGGTCCGACTAGCGGGGGGTCTGATACGCAGTATTTT. This sequence encodes CASTGGPTSGGSDTQYF.

The chain has TRBV15 and TRBJ1-2; TRBD1 matches at 12 bases. V lost 1 base to trimming and J lost 6 bases; unmatched junction nucleotides: 3. This CDR3 is 15 amino acids long. Per germline, CDR1 LNHNV and CDR2 YYDKDF (reference sequence). The CDR3 region has the DNA TGTGCCACCAGCAGAGGGGGACAGGGGGCGGATGGCTACACCTTC. Translated: CATSRGGQGADGYTF. The complete variable domain, with remaining parts taken from reference TRBV15 and TRBJ1-2, reads DAMVIQNPRYQVTQFGKPVTLSCSQTLNHNVMYWYQQKSSQAPKLLFHYYDKDFNNEADTPDNFQSRRPNTSFCFLDIRSPGLGDTAMYLCATSRGGQGADGYTFGSGTRLTVV.

The rearrangement joins TRBV6-5 to TRBJ1-4; 9 nucleotides agree with TRBD1. Unmatched junction bases numbered 9, after V lost 6 bases and J lost 7 bases. This CDR3 is 15 amino acids long. Germline assignment: CDR1 MNHEY and CDR2 SVGAGI. The CDR3 nucleotides are TGTGCCAGCAGCCCGACAGGGGGGCTGATTGAAAAACTGTTTTTT. Translating gives CASSPTGGLIEKLFF.

This clone was counted between two and nine times. The chain is built from TRBV5-4 and TRBJ1-1; D call uncertain. CDR1 is SGHNT and CDR2 is YYREEE in the germline V gene (reference sequence). The V end was cut by 1 base, the J end by 4 bases, with 11 bases between. The CDR3 has 14 amino acids. CDR3 loop: CASSLSRGSTEAFF. The DNA for the CDR3 is TGTGCCAGCAGCTTGTCCCGGGGAAGCACTGAAGCTTTCTTT.

This chain uses TRBV5-1 with TRBJ1-2; 9 bases are a match to TRBD1. The J segment lost 7 bases and the V segment lost 8 bases, leaving 15 bases of the junction unmatched. The CDR3 loop spans 15 amino acids. Germline lookup yields CDR1 SGHRS and CDR2 YFSETQ. The CDR3 DNA is TGCGCCAGTAGAACCCCGGGACAGGGACCGGGTGGCTACACCTTC. Protein product: CASRTPGQGPGGYTF.

The chain couples TRBV5-4 to TRBJ2-7; D ambiguous. The CDR3 has 12 residues. V lost 0 bases, J lost 6 bases, and 7 bases lay in between. Germline CDR1 SGHNT, CDR2 YYREEE (reference sequence). CDR3 sequence: CASSLVNGEQYF. The CDR3 nucleotides are TGTGCCAGCAGCTTGGTGAACGGCGAGCAGTACTTC.